This record concerns one T cell receptor (beta chain) sequence. The antigen is unknown. The record originates from a study of CXCR3-negative and CXCR3-positive naive CD8 T cells. From germline, CDR1 is MGHRA and CDR2 YSYEKL. This CDR3 contains 15 residues. UMI labels and 5' RACE were used to prepare the TRB cDNA libraries. TCRdb derives one entry per CDR3 protein from the 5' RACE reads, leaving out DNA. Recorded here are over 150,000 distinct CDR3 sequences; the top ten clones represent about 0.48%. Notes on the study in general: In CXCR3-positive naive cells, the TRB CDR3s were more hydrophobic than in CXCR3-negative naive cells.

Sequencing was carried out using naive CXCR3+ CD8+ T cells from blood. Sample subset: CD45RO-CCR7+CD27+CD95- naive CD8+ T cells expressing CXCR3 (TNR3+). The receptor was derived from a human donor in good health. Some clones in this sample may be carry-over from other donors' samples. The chain employs TRBV4-1 and TRBJ2-1; the TCRdb D gene call, TRBD2, has no DNA to confirm it. CDR3 protein: CASSSTSGGYNEQFF.